These T cell receptor beta chains were read from a single sample in a study of a mutant IDH1 vaccine in newly diagnosed glioma. Their antigens remain unidentified. The table came from immunoSEQ multiplex PCR; TCRdb's copy has only in-frame clones and leaves some out. The repertoire holds around 23,000 clones, 77% seen once, with more than 9% in the top ten. The material was PBMCs, obtained from a glioma patient whose treatment included an IDH1 peptide vaccine. These receptors were collected from a man aged 35 to 55 with glioma. Both conserved end residues are part of each CDR3. Part of the rows lack a size; the others show once, few, many or a class for expanded clones.

v_call: TRBV19
clone_size: once
cdr3_aa: CASTQPRGIAKNIQYF

v_call: TRBV5-1
clone_size: few
cdr3_aa: CASSKAQGLDYGYTF

v_call: TRBV2
clone_size: -
cdr3_aa: CASSGRVQAKNIQYF

v_call: TRBV5-4
clone_size: few
cdr3_aa: CASSLAGQTSYGYTF

v_call: TRBV14
clone_size: few
cdr3_aa: CASSPRAANTGELFF

v_call: TRBV2
clone_size: -
cdr3_aa: CASSGGLAGVVEQFF

v_call: TRBV2
clone_size: -
cdr3_aa: CASTMENIQYF

v_call: TRBV19
clone_size: -
cdr3_aa: CASSRGSSYNEQFF

v_call: TRBV10-3
clone_size: -
cdr3_aa: CAISGGQGMNTEAFF

v_call: TRBV2
clone_size: -
cdr3_aa: CASSGLRKPQHF

v_call: TRBV28
clone_size: -
cdr3_aa: CASSFSFYGYTF

v_call: TRBV6-5
clone_size: once
cdr3_aa: CASSRRRWGEQFF

v_call: TRBV5-6
clone_size: -
cdr3_aa: CASSRGQSGSYNSPLHF

v_call: TRBV14
clone_size: few
cdr3_aa: CASSQDLAFEAFF

v_call: TRBV6-6
clone_size: -
cdr3_aa: CASSYQAGADTQYF

v_call: TRBV19
clone_size: -
cdr3_aa: CASSISLQEETQYF

v_call: TRBV9
clone_size: -
cdr3_aa: CASSVTGQQETQYF

v_call: TRBV7-9
clone_size: medium-sized
cdr3_aa: CASSPRPYEQYF

v_call: TRBV2
clone_size: few
cdr3_aa: CASTLDRDAEAFF

v_call: TRBV9
clone_size: -
cdr3_aa: CASSVAAGEGPYNEQFF

v_call: TRBV7-2
clone_size: -
cdr3_aa: CASSLTGGDNQPQHF

v_call: TRBV5-1
clone_size: few
cdr3_aa: CASSLATAGQGARNEQFF

v_call: TRBV29-1
clone_size: -
cdr3_aa: CSVGSVTRSGNTIYF

v_call: TRBV2
clone_size: -
cdr3_aa: CASSPTRGAPGEQYF

v_call: TRBV25-1
clone_size: -
cdr3_aa: CASSASRDLGAFF

v_call: TRBV10-2
clone_size: -
cdr3_aa: CASITGGSYNEQFF

v_call: TRBV29-1
clone_size: once
cdr3_aa: CSVTSDYGYTF

v_call: TRBV2
clone_size: -
cdr3_aa: CASSPEGLVLSEQYF

v_call: TRBV6-4
clone_size: once
cdr3_aa: CASSDWALADYNEQFF

v_call: TRBV19
clone_size: few
cdr3_aa: CASSGGQGGHPHTDTQYF

v_call: TRBV18
clone_size: -
cdr3_aa: CASSSSPGTGDTEAFF

v_call: TRBV18
clone_size: few
cdr3_aa: CASSPRQNANYGYTF

v_call: TRBV6-4
clone_size: -
cdr3_aa: CASSDGRAPGELFF

v_call: TRBV10-1
clone_size: -
cdr3_aa: CASSELSGKNEKLFF

v_call: TRBV19
clone_size: -
cdr3_aa: CASRGGLANTGELFF

v_call: TRBV13
clone_size: -
cdr3_aa: CASSLAPSGRARNEQFF

v_call: TRBV4-3
clone_size: -
cdr3_aa: CASSQGLGYTF

v_call: TRBV29-1
clone_size: few
cdr3_aa: CSVESGTGGAETQYF

v_call: TRBV5-1
clone_size: -
cdr3_aa: CASSLDRLAGENEQFF

v_call: TRBV19
clone_size: -
cdr3_aa: CASSILGNQPQHF

v_call: TRBV11-2
clone_size: few
cdr3_aa: CASSPRGGQGAADTQYF

v_call: TRBV7-2
clone_size: -
cdr3_aa: CASSLASSGPQETQYF

v_call: TRBV6-4
clone_size: few
cdr3_aa: CASSLLGQNSNQPQHF

v_call: TRBV7-2
clone_size: -
cdr3_aa: CASSPRGGIQETQYF

v_call: TRBV6-6
clone_size: -
cdr3_aa: CASSYSNGRAGELFF

v_call: TRBV9
clone_size: -
cdr3_aa: CASSVIGGRRGQETQYF

v_call: TRBV9
clone_size: few
cdr3_aa: CASSSGTGIEQYF